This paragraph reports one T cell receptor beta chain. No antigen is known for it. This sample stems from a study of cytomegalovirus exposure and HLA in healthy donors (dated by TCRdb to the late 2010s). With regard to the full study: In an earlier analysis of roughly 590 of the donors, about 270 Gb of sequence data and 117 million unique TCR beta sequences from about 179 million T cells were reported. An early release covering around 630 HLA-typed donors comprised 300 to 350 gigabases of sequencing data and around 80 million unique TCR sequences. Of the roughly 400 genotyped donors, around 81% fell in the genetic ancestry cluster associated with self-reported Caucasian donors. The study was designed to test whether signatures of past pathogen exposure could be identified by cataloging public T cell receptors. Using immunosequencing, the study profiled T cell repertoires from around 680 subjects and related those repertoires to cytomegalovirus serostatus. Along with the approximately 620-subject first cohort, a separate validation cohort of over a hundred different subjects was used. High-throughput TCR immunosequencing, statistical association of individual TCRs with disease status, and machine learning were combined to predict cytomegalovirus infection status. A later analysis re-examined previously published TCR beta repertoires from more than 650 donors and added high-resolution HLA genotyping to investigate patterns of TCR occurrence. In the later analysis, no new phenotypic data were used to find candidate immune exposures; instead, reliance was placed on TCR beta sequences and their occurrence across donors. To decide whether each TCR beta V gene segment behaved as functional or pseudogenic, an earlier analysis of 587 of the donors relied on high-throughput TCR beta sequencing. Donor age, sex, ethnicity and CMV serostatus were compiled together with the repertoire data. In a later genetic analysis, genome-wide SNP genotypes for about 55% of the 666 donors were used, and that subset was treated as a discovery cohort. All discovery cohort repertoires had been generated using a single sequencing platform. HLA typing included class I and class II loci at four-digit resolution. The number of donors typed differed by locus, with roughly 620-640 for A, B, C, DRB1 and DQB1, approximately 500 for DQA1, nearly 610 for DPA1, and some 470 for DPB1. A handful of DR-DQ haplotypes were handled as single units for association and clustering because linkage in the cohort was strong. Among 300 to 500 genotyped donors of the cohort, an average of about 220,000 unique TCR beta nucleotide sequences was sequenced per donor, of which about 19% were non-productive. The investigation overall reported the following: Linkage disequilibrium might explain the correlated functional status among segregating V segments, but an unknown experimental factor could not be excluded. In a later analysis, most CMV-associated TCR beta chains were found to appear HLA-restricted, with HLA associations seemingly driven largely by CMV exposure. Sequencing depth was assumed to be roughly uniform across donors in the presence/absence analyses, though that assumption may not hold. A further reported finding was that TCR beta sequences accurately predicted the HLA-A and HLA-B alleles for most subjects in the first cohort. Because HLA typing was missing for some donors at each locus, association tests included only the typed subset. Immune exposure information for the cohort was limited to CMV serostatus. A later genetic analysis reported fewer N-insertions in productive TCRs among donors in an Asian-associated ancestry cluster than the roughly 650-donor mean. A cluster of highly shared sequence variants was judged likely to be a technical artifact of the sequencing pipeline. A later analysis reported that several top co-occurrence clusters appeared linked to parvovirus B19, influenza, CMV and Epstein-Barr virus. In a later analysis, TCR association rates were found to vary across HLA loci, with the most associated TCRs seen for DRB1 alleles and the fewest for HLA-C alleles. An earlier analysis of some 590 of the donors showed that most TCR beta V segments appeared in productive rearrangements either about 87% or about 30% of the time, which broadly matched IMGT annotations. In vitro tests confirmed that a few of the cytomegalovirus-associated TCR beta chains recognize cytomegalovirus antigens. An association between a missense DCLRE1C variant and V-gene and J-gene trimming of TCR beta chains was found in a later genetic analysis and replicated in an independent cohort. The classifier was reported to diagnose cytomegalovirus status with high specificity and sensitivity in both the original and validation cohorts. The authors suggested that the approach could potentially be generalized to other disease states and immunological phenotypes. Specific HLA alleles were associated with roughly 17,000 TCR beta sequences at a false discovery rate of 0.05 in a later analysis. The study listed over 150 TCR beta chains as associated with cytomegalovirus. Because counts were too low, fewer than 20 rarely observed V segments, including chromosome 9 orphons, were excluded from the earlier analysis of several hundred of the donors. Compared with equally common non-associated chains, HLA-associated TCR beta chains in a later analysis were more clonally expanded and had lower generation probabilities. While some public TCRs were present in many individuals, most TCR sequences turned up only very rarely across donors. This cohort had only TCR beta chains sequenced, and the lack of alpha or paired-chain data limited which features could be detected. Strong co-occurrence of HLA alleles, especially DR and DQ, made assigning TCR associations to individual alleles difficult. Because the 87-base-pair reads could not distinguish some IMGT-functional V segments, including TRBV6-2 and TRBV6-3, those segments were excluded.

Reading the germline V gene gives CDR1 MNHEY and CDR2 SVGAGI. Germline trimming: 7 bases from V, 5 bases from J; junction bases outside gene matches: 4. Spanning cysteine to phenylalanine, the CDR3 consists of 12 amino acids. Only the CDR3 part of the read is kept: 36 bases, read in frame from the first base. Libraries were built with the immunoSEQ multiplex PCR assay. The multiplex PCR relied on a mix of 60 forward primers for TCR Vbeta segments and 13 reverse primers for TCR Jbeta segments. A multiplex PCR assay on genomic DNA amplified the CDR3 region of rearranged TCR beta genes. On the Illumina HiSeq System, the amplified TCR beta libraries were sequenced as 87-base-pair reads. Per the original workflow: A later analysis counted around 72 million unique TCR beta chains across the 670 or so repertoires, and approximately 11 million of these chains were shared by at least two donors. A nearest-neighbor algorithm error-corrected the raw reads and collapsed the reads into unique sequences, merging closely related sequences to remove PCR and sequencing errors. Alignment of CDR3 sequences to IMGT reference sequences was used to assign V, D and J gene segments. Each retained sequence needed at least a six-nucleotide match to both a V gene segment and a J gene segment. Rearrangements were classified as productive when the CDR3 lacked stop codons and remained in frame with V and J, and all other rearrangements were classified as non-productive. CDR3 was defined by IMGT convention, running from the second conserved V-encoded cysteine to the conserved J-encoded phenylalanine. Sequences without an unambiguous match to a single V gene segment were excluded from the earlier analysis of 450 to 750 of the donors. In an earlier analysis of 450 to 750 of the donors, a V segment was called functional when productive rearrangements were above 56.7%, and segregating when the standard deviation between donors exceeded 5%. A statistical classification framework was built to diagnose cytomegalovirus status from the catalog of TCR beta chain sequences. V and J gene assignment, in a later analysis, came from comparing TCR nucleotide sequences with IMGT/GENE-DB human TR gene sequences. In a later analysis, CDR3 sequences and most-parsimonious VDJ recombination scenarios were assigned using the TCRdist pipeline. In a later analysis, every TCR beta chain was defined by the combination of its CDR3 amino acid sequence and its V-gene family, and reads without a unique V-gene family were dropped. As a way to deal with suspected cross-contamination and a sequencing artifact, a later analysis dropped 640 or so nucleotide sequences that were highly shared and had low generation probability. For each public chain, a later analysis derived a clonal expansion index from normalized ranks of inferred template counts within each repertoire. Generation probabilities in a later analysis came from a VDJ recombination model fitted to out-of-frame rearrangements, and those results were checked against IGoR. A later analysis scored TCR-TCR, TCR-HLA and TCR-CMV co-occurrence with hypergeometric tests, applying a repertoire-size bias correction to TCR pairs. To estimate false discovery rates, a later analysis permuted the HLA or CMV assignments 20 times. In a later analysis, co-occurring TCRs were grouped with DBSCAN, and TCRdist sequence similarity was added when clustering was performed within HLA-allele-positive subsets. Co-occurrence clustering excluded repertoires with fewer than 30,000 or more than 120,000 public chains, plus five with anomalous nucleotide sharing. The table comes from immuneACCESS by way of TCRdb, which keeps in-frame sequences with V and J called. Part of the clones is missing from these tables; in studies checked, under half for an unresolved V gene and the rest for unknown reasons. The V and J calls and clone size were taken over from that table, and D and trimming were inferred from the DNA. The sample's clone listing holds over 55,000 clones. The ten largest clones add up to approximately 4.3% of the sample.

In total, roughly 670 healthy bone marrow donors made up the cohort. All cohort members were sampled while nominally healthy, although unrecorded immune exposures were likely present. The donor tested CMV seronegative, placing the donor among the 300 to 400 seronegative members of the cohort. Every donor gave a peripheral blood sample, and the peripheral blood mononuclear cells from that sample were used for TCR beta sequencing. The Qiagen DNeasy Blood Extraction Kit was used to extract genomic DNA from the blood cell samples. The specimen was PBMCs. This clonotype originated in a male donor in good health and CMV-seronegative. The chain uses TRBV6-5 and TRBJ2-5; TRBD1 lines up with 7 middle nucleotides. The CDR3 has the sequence CASKQGRETQYF. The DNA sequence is TGTGCCAGCAAACAGGGGCGGGAGACCCAGTACTTC.